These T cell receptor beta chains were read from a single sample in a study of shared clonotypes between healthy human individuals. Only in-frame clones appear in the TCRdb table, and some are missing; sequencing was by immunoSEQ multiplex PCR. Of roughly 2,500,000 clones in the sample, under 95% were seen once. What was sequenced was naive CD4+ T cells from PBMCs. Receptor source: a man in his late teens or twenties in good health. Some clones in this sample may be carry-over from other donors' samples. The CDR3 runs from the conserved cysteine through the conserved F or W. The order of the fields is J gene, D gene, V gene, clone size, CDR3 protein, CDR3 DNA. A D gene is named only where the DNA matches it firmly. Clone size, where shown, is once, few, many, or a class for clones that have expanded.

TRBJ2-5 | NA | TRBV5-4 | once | CASSLASAAQETQYF | TGTGCCAGCAGCTTGGCCAGCGCGGCCCAAGAGACCCAGTACTTC
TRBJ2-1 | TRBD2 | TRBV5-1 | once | CASSLVGLATSYNEQFF | TGCGCCAGCAGCTTGGTAGGACTAGCGACCTCCTACAATGAGCAGTTCTTC
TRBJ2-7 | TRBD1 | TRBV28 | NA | CASRPGTGPLGEQYF | TGTGCCAGCAGACCCGGGACAGGGCCCTTAGGGGAGCAGTACTTC
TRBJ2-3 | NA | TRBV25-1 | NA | CASSSTDTQYF | TGTGCCAGCTCTAGCACAGATACGCAGTATTTT
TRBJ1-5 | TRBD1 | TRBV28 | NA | CASSLGPGLRGPLPQHF | TGTGCCAGCAGTTTAGGGCCTGGTCTCAGGGGGCCGTTGCCCCAGCATTTT
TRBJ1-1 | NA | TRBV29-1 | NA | CSGGGAEAFF | TGCAGCGGGGGAGGAGCTGAAGCTTTCTTT
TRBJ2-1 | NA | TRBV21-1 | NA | CASSKPPAPSYNEQFF | TGTGCCAGCAGCAAACCCCCAGCTCCCTCCTACAATGAGCAGTTCTTC
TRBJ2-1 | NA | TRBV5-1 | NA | CASSFGWAGGSYNEQFF | TGCGCCAGCAGCTTTGGGTGGGCCGGGGGCTCCTACAATGAGCAGTTCTTC
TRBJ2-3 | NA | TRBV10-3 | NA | CAISAGRGYTDTQYF | TGTGCCATCAGTGCTGGGCGGGGTTACACAGATACGCAGTATTTT
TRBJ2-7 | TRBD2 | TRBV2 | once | CASSAASGRASYEQYF | TGTGCCAGCAGTGCAGCTAGCGGGAGGGCCTCCTACGAGCAGTACTTC
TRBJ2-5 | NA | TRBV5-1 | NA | CASSLASDRQETQYF | TGCGCCAGCAGCCTGGCGTCGGACCGTCAAGAGACCCAGTACTTC
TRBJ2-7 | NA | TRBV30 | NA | CAWSKIGQPREQYF | TGTGCCTGGAGCAAAATCGGACAGCCTCGTGAGCAGTACTTC
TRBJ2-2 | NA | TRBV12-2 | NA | CASRATRRGRVCTGELFF | TGTGCAAGTCGCGCAACCCGGCGGGGGCGGGTATGCACCGGGGAGCTGTTTTTT
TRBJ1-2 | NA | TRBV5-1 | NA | CASSLDGEGYGYTF | TGCGCCAGCAGCCTTGACGGAGAGGGGTATGGCTACACCTTC
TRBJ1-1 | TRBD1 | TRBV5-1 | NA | CASSGGTGGVEAFF | TGCGCCAGCAGCGGAGGGACAGGCGGGGTTGAAGCTTTCTTT
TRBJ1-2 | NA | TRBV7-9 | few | CASRRDSANYGYTF | TGTGCCAGCAGACGGGATTCCGCTAACTATGGCTACACCTTC
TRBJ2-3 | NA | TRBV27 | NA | CASSRTGFSDTQYF | TGTGCCAGCAGTCGGACGGGATTTTCAGATACGCAGTATTTT
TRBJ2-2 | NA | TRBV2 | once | CASSERSSWNTGELFF | TGTGCCAGCAGTGAGAGGAGCTCTTGGAACACCGGGGAGCTGTTTTTT
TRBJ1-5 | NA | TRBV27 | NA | CASSPNQGSNQPQHF | TGTGCCAGCAGTCCGAACCAGGGTAGCAATCAGCCCCAGCATTTT
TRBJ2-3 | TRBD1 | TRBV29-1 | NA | CSAETGGRTDTQYF | TGCAGCGCTGAGACAGGGGGTCGCACAGATACGCAGTATTTT
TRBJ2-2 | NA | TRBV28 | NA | CASTTQGAGAGGELFF | TGTGCCAGCACCACTCAGGGGGCGGGAGCGGGCGGGGAGCTGTTTTTT
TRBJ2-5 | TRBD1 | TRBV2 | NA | CASHYGDREGETQYF | TGTGCCAGCCATTACGGGGACAGGGAGGGAGAGACCCAGTACTTC
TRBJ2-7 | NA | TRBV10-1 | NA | CASSEGGEKNEQYF | TGCGCCAGCAGTGAAGGAGGAGAGAAGAACGAGCAGTACTTC
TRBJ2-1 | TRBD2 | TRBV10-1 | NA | CASNAGTSGLNEQFF | TGCGCCAGCAACGCCGGGACTAGCGGGTTAAATGAGCAGTTCTTC
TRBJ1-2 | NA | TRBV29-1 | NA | CSAGGQGASDHYGYTF | TGCAGCGCCGGGGGGCAGGGCGCATCCGATCACTATGGCTACACCTTC
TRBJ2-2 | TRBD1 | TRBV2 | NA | CASSGDRASTGELFF | TGTGCCAGCAGTGGGGACAGGGCGAGCACCGGGGAGCTGTTTTTT
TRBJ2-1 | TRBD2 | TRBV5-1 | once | CASSALAGGPGEQFF | TGCGCCAGCAGCGCCTTAGCGGGAGGGCCTGGTGAGCAGTTCTTC
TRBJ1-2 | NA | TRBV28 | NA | CASSTHSYGYTF | TGTGCCAGCAGCACCCACAGCTATGGCTACACCTTC
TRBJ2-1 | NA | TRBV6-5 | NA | CASSYGLPGTEQFF | TGTGCCAGCAGTTACGGACTGCCGGGGACTGAGCAGTTCTTC
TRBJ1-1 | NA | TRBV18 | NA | CASSPQARGGTEAFF | TGTGCCAGCTCACCACAAGCCAGGGGAGGCACTGAAGCTTTCTTT
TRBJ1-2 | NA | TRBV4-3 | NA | CASSQDRGTGYGYTF | TGCGCCAGCAGCCAAGATCGAGGTACAGGCTATGGCTACACCTTC
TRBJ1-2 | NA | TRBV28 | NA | CASKIVGSYGYTF | TGTGCCAGCAAGATTGTTGGCAGCTATGGCTACACCTTC
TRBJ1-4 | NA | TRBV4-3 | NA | CASSQQSGTGGGKLFF | TGCGCCAGCAGCCAACAATCCGGGACGGGCGGCGGAAAACTGTTTTTT
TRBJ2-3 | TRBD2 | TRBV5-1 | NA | CASSFTSGTTGTDTQYF | TGCGCCAGCAGCTTTACTAGCGGGACGACGGGCACAGATACGCAGTATTTT
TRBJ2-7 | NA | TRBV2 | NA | CASSEEGRSSYEQYF | TGTGCCAGCAGTGAAGAAGGGAGGAGCTCCTACGAGCAGTACTTC
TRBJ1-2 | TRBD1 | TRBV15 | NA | CATSTRQGSYGYTF | TGTGCCACCAGCACCCGACAGGGTTCCTATGGCTACACCTTC
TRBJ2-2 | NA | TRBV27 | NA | CASSSAGATGELFF | TGTGCCAGCAGTTCCGCCGGTGCCACCGGGGAGCTGTTTTTT
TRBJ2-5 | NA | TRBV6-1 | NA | CASSLGHQETQYF | TGTGCCAGCAGCCTCGGGCACCAAGAGACCCAGTACTTC
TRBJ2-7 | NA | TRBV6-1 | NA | CASSEGKWAVNPYEQYF | TGTGCCAGCAGTGAAGGGAAATGGGCAGTGAACCCCTACGAGCAGTACTTC
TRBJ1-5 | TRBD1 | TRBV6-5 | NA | CASSYSRGGPQPQHF | TGTGCCAGCAGTTACTCGCGAGGGGGCCCTCAGCCCCAGCATTTT
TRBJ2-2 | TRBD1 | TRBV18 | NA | CASSPPETGLDTGELFF | TGTGCCAGCTCACCTCCCGAGACAGGGCTTGACACCGGGGAGCTGTTTTTT
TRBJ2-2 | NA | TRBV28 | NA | CASSLSSGVTGELFF | TGTGCCAGCAGTTTATCCTCAGGGGTAACCGGGGAGCTGTTTTTT
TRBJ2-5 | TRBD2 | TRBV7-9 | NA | CASSLGTTQETQYF | TGTGCCAGCAGCCTCGGGACTACCCAAGAGACCCAGTACTTC
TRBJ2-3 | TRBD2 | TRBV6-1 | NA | CASSAWTSGRFADTQYF | TGTGCCAGCAGTGCCTGGACTAGCGGGAGGTTTGCAGATACGCAGTATTTT